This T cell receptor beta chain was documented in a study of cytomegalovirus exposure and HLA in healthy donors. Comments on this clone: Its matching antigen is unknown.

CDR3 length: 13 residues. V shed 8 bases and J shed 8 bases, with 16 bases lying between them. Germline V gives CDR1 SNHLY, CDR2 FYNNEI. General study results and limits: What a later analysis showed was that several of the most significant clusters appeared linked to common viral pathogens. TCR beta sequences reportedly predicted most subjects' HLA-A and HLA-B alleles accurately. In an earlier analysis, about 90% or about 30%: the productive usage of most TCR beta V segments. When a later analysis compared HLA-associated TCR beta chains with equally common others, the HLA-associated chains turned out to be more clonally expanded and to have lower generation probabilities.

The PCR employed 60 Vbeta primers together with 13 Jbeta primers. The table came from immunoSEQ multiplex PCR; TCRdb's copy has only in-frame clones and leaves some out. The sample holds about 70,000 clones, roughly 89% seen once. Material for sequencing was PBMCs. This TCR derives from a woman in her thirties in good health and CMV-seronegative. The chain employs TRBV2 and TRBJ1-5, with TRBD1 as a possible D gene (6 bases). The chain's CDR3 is CASLGQPREPQHF. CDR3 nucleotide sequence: TGTGCCAGCCTGGGACAACCCAGGGAGCCCCAGCATTTT.